This T cell receptor (beta chain) emerged from a study of neoadjuvant anti-PD-1 for oral cavity cancer. Across the study: Before surgery, most patients got three to four biweekly 3 mg/kg nivolumab doses.

Cohort: HPV-negative, locally advanced oral cavity squamous cell carcinoma patients. Produced via immunoSEQ multiplex PCR; TCRdb's table is partial and in-frame only. The data contain approximately 83,000 clones, about 80% of them singletons. The TCR was taken from a person between 40 and 85 years old with oral cavity squamous cell carcinoma. The sample here was PBMCs, taken before nivolumab (anti-PD-1) treatment.

CDR3: CASSEYKVTSKGYGYTF. As DNA, the CDR3 is TGTGCCAGCAGTGAATATAAGGTTACATCTAAGGGCTATGGCTACACCTTC. This chain connects TRBV25-1 to TRBJ1-2; D is undetermined. V lost 0 bases to trimming and J lost 4 bases, with 18 bases between them. This CDR3 contains 17 residues. The germline gives CDR1 MGHDK, CDR2 SYGVNS.